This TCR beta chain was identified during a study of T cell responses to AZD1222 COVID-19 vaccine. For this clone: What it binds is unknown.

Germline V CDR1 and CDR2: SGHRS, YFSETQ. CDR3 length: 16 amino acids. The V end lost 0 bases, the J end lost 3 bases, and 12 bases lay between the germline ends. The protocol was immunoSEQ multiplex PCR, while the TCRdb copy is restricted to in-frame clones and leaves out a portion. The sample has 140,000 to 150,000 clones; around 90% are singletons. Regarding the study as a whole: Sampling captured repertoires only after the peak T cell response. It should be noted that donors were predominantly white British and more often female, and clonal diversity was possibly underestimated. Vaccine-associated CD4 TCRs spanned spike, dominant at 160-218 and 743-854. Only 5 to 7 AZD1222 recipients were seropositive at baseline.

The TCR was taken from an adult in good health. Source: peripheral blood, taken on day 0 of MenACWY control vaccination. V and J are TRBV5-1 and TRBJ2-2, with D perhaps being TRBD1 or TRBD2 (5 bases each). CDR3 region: CASSLARGADTGELFF. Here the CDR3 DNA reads TGCGCCAGCAGCTTGGCTCGGGGCGCGGACACCGGGGAGCTGTTTTTT.